This T cell receptor (beta chain) was captured by sequencing in a study of blood T cell repertoires in COVID-19. Study background: Samples taken during acute and convalescent COVID-19 were collected in the United States, Italy and Spain. PBMCs, B-cell-depleted T cells, or T cells provided the cDNA or gDNA that made up the material.

How the authors handled the data: Quantification of nucleated cells was approximated via reference gene primer amplification. TCRdb's table, derived via immunoSEQ multiplex PCR, lists solely in-frame clones and lacks some. Clone size and the V and J calls come from that table; the DNA yielded D and trimming. The sample holds over 60,000 clones, 85% seen once. From germline, CDR1 is LNHDA and CDR2 SQIVND (reference sequence). Trimming took off 3 bases at V and 3 bases at J, with 19 bases between the two ends. This CDR3 comprises 17 residues. The sample comprised peripheral blood. The chain recombines TRBV19 with TRBJ2-3, with D perhaps matching TRBD2 (7 bases). The TCR was taken from a woman older than 75 with active or convalescent COVID-19. The CDR3: CASSMVRGRGLTDTQYF. As DNA, the CDR3 is TGTGCCAGTAGTATGGTTCGGGGGCGGGGGTTAACAGATACGCAGTATTTT.